Presented here are 16 T cell receptor beta chains from one specimen sequenced in a study of beta chain features in type 1 diabetes. Every isolated RNA sample was fully reverse transcribed, so sequencing captured expressed TCRB transcripts. Assay: immunoSEQ multiplex PCR; the TCRdb copy retains only in-frame clones and omits some. The data contain 90,000 to 110,000 clones, less than 40% of them singletons. The specimen sequenced was stem cell memory CD4+ T cells from blood. The source of these receptors is a woman between 18 and 29 years old in good health.

In its sample, this clone was seen a few times. The V gene is TRBV19, the J gene TRBJ1-5; no firm D call. Looked up from germline, CDR1 is LNHDA and CDR2 is SQIVND (reference sequence). CDR3 size: 15 residues. V was clipped by 8 bases and J by 8 bases, with 22 bases between them. CDR3 amino acids: CASRRVGVGREPQHF. The CDR3 DNA reads TGTGCCAGTCGGCGAGTGGGAGTGGGGAGGGAGCCCCAGCATTTT.

The chain has TRBV7-7 and TRBJ1-5, with 7 bases matching TRBD1. Germline loops: CDR1 SSHAT, CDR2 FNYEAQ (reference sequence). CDR3 length: 15 amino acids. J lost 4 bases, V lost 1 base, and 4 bases had no gene match. The CDR3 sequence is CASSLDGTENQPQHF. The CDR3, as DNA: TGTGCCAGCAGCTTAGACGGGACAGAGAATCAGCCCCAGCATTTT.

The genes are TRBV28 and TRBJ1-5, with TRBD1 as a possible D gene (5 bases). Germline V gene lookup returns CDR1 MDHEN and CDR2 SYDVKM. This CDR3 contains 12 residues. Trimming stripped 6 bases from V and 10 bases from J, with 13 bases between. CDR3 DNA: TGTGCCAGCAGCATTGGACATCCTCCCCAGCATTTT. Its protein is CASSIGHPPQHF.

In its sample, this clone was seen a few times. V usage is TRBV7-9 and J usage is TRBJ1-1; D is possibly TRBD1 (6 bases). V dropped 5 bases and J dropped 1 base, with 20 bases sitting between them. This CDR3 comprises 17 residues. Germline values: CDR1 SEHNR, CDR2 FQNEAQ (reference sequence). For the CDR3, the DNA is TGTGCCAGCAGCATCGCACGGAGGGGGGGCTGGAACACTGAAGCTTTCTTT. It translates to CASSIARRGGWNTEAFF.

V usage is TRBV7-2 and J usage is TRBJ2-3; D perhaps matches TRBD2 (6 bases). This CDR3 comprises 16 residues. The germline V and J ends were trimmed by 5 bases and 4 bases, with 19 bases remaining between them. Germline V gene data show CDR1 as SGHTA and CDR2 as FQGNSA. The CDR3 sequence: CASSRESGSWADTQYF. CDR3 bases: TGTGCCAGCAGCCGTGAAAGCGGGTCTTGGGCAGATACGCAGTATTTT.

This clone was detected once. V and J are TRBV19 and TRBJ1-1; D call uncertain. Germline V CDR1 and CDR2: LNHDA, SQIVND (reference sequence). Between the trimmed V and J ends, which lost 1 base and 1 base, there was a span of 4 bases. CDR3 length: 13 amino acids. Here the CDR3 DNA reads TGTGCCAGTAGTATAGTCCGGAACACTGAAGCTTTCTTT. Protein: CASSIVRNTEAFF.

V gene TRBV2 combines with J gene TRBJ1-1; a possible D gene is TRBD1 (6 bases). The CDR3 loop spans 14 amino acids. V shed 7 bases and J shed 4 bases, with 16 bases lying between them. Germline lookup yields CDR1 SNHLY and CDR2 FYNNEI. The DNA of the CDR3 is TGTGCCAGCACCGGGAGGGGGTCCGGCACTGAAGCTTTCTTT. The encoded protein is CASTGRGSGTEAFF.

V is TRBV14 and J is TRBJ2-7; D perhaps matches TRBD2 (5 bases). Germline-derived CDR1 and CDR2 are SGHDN and FVKESK. Trimming took off 2 bases at V and 7 bases at J, with 6 bases between the two ends. The CDR3 contains 11 residues. The CDR3 sequence is CASSQPGEQYF. The CDR3 DNA is TGTGCCAGCAGCCAACCGGGAGAGCAGTACTTC.

This clone was seen a few times. The CDR3 sequence is CASSPPSQGAYEQYF. In DNA, the CDR3 is TGTGCCAGCTCACCACCGAGTCAGGGGGCTTACGAGCAGTACTTC. The chain employs TRBV18 and TRBJ2-7; 8 bases are a match to TRBD1. CDR3 length: 15 residues. The V segment lost 0 bases and the J segment 4 bases; nucleotides outside the gene matches: 5. Germline CDR1 and CDR2: KGHSH and LQKENI.

The genes are TRBV28 and TRBJ1-2, with D possibly matching TRBD1 (6 bases). The CDR3 covers 16 residues. The germline V gene has CDR1 MDHEN and CDR2 SYDVKM. The V end lost 3 bases, the J end lost 3 bases, and 17 bases lay between the germline ends. CDR3: CASSFSPAGAYYGYTF. DNA for the CDR3: TGTGCCAGCAGTTTTTCCCCGGCAGGGGCGTACTATGGCTACACCTTC.

The chain carries TRBV15 and TRBJ1-5, with TRBD1 as a possible D gene (5 bases). Between the trimmed V and J ends, which lost 3 bases and 2 bases, there was a span of 17 bases. The CDR3 extends over 17 amino acids. The germline CDR1 and CDR2 sequences are LNHNV and YYDKDF (reference sequence). The CDR3 DNA reads as TGTGCCACCAGCAGGTACGGTCTGCGGGGGGGCAATCAGCCCCAGCATTTT. Protein: CATSRYGLRGGNQPQHF. The entire variable domain, with the rest obtained from reference TRBV15 and TRBJ1-5, is as follows: DAMVIQNPRYQVTQFGKPVTLSCSQTLNHNVMYWYQQKSSQAPKLLFHYYDKDFNNEADTPDNFQSRRPNTSFCFLDIRSPGLGDTAMYLCATSRYGLRGGNQPQHFGDGTRLSIL.

The sample holds one count of this clone. J is TRBJ2-7 and V is TRBV7-2; TRBD1 agrees at 7 bases. The CDR3 runs 14 residues. CDR1 is SGHTA and CDR2 is FQGNSA in the germline V gene. The junction had 9 bases not matched to a gene; V was cut back by 4 bases and J by 6 bases. This CDR3 reads CASSYGQVRSEQYF. In nucleotides, the CDR3 is TGTGCCAGCAGCTATGGACAGGTACGATCCGAGCAGTACTTC.

The chain joins TRBV19 to TRBJ2-5, with D possibly being TRBD1 (6 bases). The CDR3 consists of 17 residues. With 2 bases removed from V and 3 bases from J, the gap between germline ends came to 19 bases. In germline, CDR1 is LNHDA, CDR2 SQIVND (reference sequence). CDR3 sequence reads: CASSITGHRVKEETQYF. CDR3 nucleotide sequence: TGTGCCAGTAGTATAACGGGGCACAGGGTGAAGGAAGAGACCCAGTACTTC.

This chain connects TRBV2 to TRBJ1-5; D gene unclear. The CDR3 extends over 14 amino acids. Trimming stripped 4 bases from V and 7 bases from J, with 14 bases between. From germline, CDR1 is SNHLY and CDR2 FYNNEI. The CDR3 is CASSGGGLGQPQHF. The CDR3 nucleotides are TGTGCCAGCAGTGGTGGCGGGTTGGGGCAGCCCCAGCATTTT.

This clone was seen only a few times. This chain joins TRBV7-2 and TRBJ1-5; D gene unclear. In germline, CDR1 is SGHTA, CDR2 FQGNSA. Trimming cost V 1 base and J 7 bases, with 8 bases left between them. This CDR3 has 13 amino acids. The CDR3 DNA reads TGTGCCAGCAGCTTAGGACGAGGCCAGCCCCAGCATTTT. Translation: CASSLGRGQPQHF.

The chain links TRBV7-3 to TRBJ2-5; TRBD1 agrees at 7 bases. CDR3 length: 14 amino acids. Germline V gene sequence: CDR1 SGHTA, CDR2 FQGTGA. The V segment lost 5 bases and the J segment 0 bases; nucleotides outside the gene matches: 3. The CDR3 nucleotides read TGTGCCAGCAGCCCCGGGACAGACCAAGAGACCCAGTACTTC. Its translation: CASSPGTDQETQYF.